The 7 T cell receptor beta chains listed next were all sequenced from one sample in a study of T-cell memory formation after mild COVID-19. Each CDR3 protein gets one entry after TCRdb re-called the 5' RACE reads with MiXCR. Of around 400,000 distinct CDR3 sequences listed, around 24% were seen once; the top ten hold 8.8%. The specimen sequenced was PBMCs or a T cell subset sorted from them (not recorded which). These receptor sequences come from an adult woman who had mild COVID-19 (a few samples of this study predate the infection). Cell type and time point are not known.

The rearrangement links TRBV7-3 to TRBJ2-2; the D is unclear. The V and J ends lost 5 bases and 1 base respectively, with 14 bases between them. Germline V lookup: CDR1 SGHTA, CDR2 FQGTGA. The CDR3 has 16 residues. The CDR3 bases are TGTGCCAGCAGCCAAACGCGGACGGGGAACACCGGGGAGCTGTTTTTT. Translation gives CASSQTRTGNTGELFF. Combining the CDR3 with reference TRBV7-3 and TRBJ2-2 gives the whole variable domain GAGVSQTPSNKVTEKGKYVELRCDPISGHTALYWYRQSLGQGPEFLIYFQGTGAADDSGLPNDRFFAVRPEGSVSTLKIQRTERGDSAVYLCASSQTRTGNTGELFFGEGSRLTVL.

This chain uses TRBV12-3 or TRBV12-4 with TRBJ1-5; possible D gene TRBD1, 5 bases. Trimming removed 0 bases at V and 7 bases at J, with 13 bases between. This CDR3 comprises 15 residues. In DNA, the CDR3 is TGTGCCAGCAGTTTAGCGGGGACCGTCTTGCAGCCCCAGCATTTT. It is translated as CASSLAGTVLQPQHF.

The sample holds a few counts of this clonotype. The chain employs TRBV6-2 or TRBV6-3 and TRBJ2-1; 8 nucleotides line up with TRBD2. CDR1 is MNHEY, CDR2 SVGEGT, per germline. The CDR3 contains 22 residues. J gave up 0 bases and V 1 base, and 20 bases lay outside the gene matches. The CDR3 loop is CASSYWGLGARLGRSSYNEQFF. CDR3 DNA: TGTGCCAGCAGTTACTGGGGACTAGGGGCTCGTCTCGGTCGAAGCTCCTACAATGAGCAGTTCTTC.

A few counts support this clonotype. The chain carries TRBV5-6 and TRBJ2-3, with 9 bases fitting TRBD2. The CDR3 consists of 17 residues. Per the germline V gene, CDR1 is SGHDT and CDR2 is YYEEEE. V shed 4 bases and J 2 bases; nucleotides not matched to a gene: 11. The CDR3 nucleotides are TGTGCCAGCAGCAGAACCGGGCTAGCGGGGACCACAGATACGCAGTATTTT. Residues: CASSRTGLAGTTDTQYF.

The chain joins TRBV7-8 to TRBJ1-2; weak D call: TRBD1 (5 bases). Germline-derived CDR1 and CDR2 are SGHVS and FQNEAQ. Trimming cost V 2 bases and J 4 bases, with 17 bases left between them. The CDR3 covers 16 residues. CDR3 in amino acids: CASSLKWSEGTYGYTF. CDR3 nucleotide sequence: TGTGCCAGCAGCTTAAAATGGTCCGAGGGGACCTATGGCTACACCTTC.

This chain uses TRBV7-3 with TRBJ1-1; a weak D match, TRBD1 (5 bases). The CDR3 runs 16 residues. The ends were cut back, 5 bases at V and 4 bases at J, with 20 bases in the middle. The germline gives CDR1 SGHTA, CDR2 FQGTGA. The CDR3 is CASSPIIGGAGTEAFF. The CDR3 DNA reads as TGTGCCAGCAGCCCCATAATTGGCGGGGCCGGCACTGAAGCTTTCTTT.

This chain links TRBV29-1 with TRBJ2-7; 9 bases agree with TRBD1. J was trimmed by 6 bases and V by 5 bases; bases with no gene match: 11. The CDR3 sequence is 14 residues long. Germline V gives CDR1 SQVTM, CDR2 ANQGSEA. The CDR3 coding sequence is TGCAGCGTTCGTTCGTCCGGGACAGGGCCCGAGCAGTACTTC. Protein: CSVRSSGTGPEQYF.